Shown below are 3 T cell receptor beta chains from a single sample sequenced in a study of blood T cell repertoires in COVID-19. Some clones are missing from TCRdb's copy, which holds only in-frame ones; the method was immunoSEQ multiplex PCR. This table holds approximately 530,000 clones, 85% to 90% found once. The sample taken for sequencing was peripheral blood. These receptor sequences come from a woman aged 45-65 years with COVID-19, enrolled during active disease.

CDR3 region: CASSQSTGGGTGELFF. DNA for the CDR3: TGTGCCAGCAGTCAGTCGACAGGGGGTGGCACCGGGGAGCTGTTTTTT. The rearrangement uses TRBV28 and TRBJ2-2; the match to TRBD1 covers 9 bases. Germline-derived CDR1 and CDR2 are MDHEN and SYDVKM. V shed 5 bases and J 4 bases; nucleotides not matched to a gene: 8. The CDR3 length is 16 residues.

The rearrangement joins TRBV10-3 to TRBJ2-7; TRBD1 aligns across 10 bases. The CDR3 runs to 14 residues. The ends lost 6 bases at V and 5 bases at J; junction bases unmatched: 7. Germline V CDR1 and CDR2: ENHRY, SYGVKD. CDR3 loop: CAISLGQGFNEQYF. The CDR3 bases are TGTGCCATCAGCTTGGGACAGGGGTTCAACGAGCAGTACTTC.

J is TRBJ1-1 and V is TRBV5-4; D call uncertain. The germline V gene has CDR1 SGHNT and CDR2 YYREEE (reference sequence). Trimming shortened V by 1 base and J by 0 bases, and 7 bases separated the two germline ends. This CDR3 has 14 amino acids. The chain's CDR3 is CASSLSVMNTEAFF. The CDR3 bases are TGTGCCAGCAGCTTGAGCGTTATGAACACTGAAGCTTTCTTT.